Listed below are T cell receptor beta chains from one sample, sequenced in a study of cytomegalovirus exposure and HLA in healthy donors. Here immunoSEQ multiplex PCR was the method, and the copy in TCRdb shows in-frame clones only, minus some. The sample contains about 150,000 clones, approximately 80% of which appear only once. The sequenced sample consisted of PBMCs. These receptor sequences come from a woman under 30 in good health and CMV-seronegative. Each CDR3 is given with its conserved first and last residue. D genes are given only for firm matches. Clone size, where shown, is once, few, many, or a class for clones that have expanded.

J: TRBJ2-6
V: TRBV7-9
size: NA
D: TRBD1
CDR3: CASSFATGQGKPGANVLTF
DNA: TGTGCCAGCAGCTTTGCCACGGGACAGGGTAAACCTGGGGCCAACGTCCTGACTTTC

J: TRBJ1-2
V: TRBV11-2
size: few
D: TRBD1
CDR3: CASSSGQAGYTF
DNA: TGTGCCAGCAGCTCGGGACAGGCTGGCTACACCTTC

J: TRBJ2-5
V: TRBV7-3
size: NA
D: TRBD1
CDR3: CATAQGAGETQYF
DNA: TGTGCCACCGCACAGGGGGCAGGGGAGACCCAGTACTTC

J: TRBJ1-2
V: TRBV7-9
size: NA
D: NA
CDR3: CASSLVEDSYGYTF
DNA: TGTGCCAGCAGCTTAGTAGAGGACAGTTATGGCTACACCTTC

J: TRBJ1-2
V: TRBV19
size: NA
D: NA
CDR3: CASSIGGSGRATYGYTF
DNA: TGTGCCAGTAGTATAGGAGGGTCAGGGAGGGCAACCTATGGCTACACCTTC

J: TRBJ2-7
V: TRBV4-2
size: NA
D: NA
CDR3: CASSPTYEQYF
DNA: TGTGCCAGCAGCCCCACCTACGAGCAGTACTTC

J: TRBJ1-2
V: TRBV28
size: NA
D: TRBD1
CDR3: CASSSDRGPNYGYTF
DNA: TGTGCCAGCAGTTCTGACAGGGGGCCCAACTATGGCTACACCTTC

J: TRBJ1-5
V: TRBV6-5
size: NA
D: NA
CDR3: CASSYKGWSQPQHF
DNA: TGTGCCAGCAGTTACAAGGGGTGGAGTCAGCCCCAGCATTTT

J: TRBJ1-4
V: TRBV9
size: once
D: TRBD1
CDR3: CASSHSGTGNEKLFF
DNA: TGTGCCAGCAGCCACTCGGGGACAGGGAATGAAAAACTGTTTTTT

J: TRBJ1-2
V: TRBV11-1
size: NA
D: TRBD1
CDR3: CASSLGTGDGYGYTF
DNA: TGTGCCAGCAGCTTGGGGACAGGGGATGGCTATGGCTACACCTTC

J: TRBJ1-1
V: TRBV19
size: NA
D: NA
CDR3: CASSIGAGAAFF
DNA: TGTGCCAGTAGTATAGGTGCGGGGGCCGCTTTCTTT

J: TRBJ2-7
V: TRBV7-8
size: NA
D: TRBD1
CDR3: CASSLDRFYEQYF
DNA: TGTGCCAGCAGCTTGGACAGGTTCTACGAGCAGTACTTC

J: TRBJ1-3
V: TRBV4-1
size: NA
D: NA
CDR3: CASSPGRGGNTIYF
DNA: TGCGCCAGCAGCCCCGGTCGGGGTGGAAACACCATATATTTT

J: TRBJ1-1
V: TRBV6-5
size: few
D: NA
CDR3: CASSEGDWFSEAFF
DNA: TGTGCCAGCAGTGAAGGGGACTGGTTCTCTGAAGCTTTCTTT

J: TRBJ1-1
V: TRBV27
size: NA
D: NA
CDR3: CASSYPPGSGTEAFF
DNA: TGTGCCAGCAGTTACCCCCCGGGATCGGGCACTGAAGCTTTCTTT

J: TRBJ1-1
V: TRBV5-1
size: NA
D: TRBD1
CDR3: CASSSGQGPNTEAFF
DNA: TGCGCCAGCAGCTCGGGACAGGGGCCGAACACTGAAGCTTTCTTT

J: TRBJ1-1
V: TRBV6-1
size: NA
D: NA
CDR3: CASSAGYTEAFF
DNA: TGTGCCAGCAGTGCAGGGTACACTGAAGCTTTCTTT

J: TRBJ1-5
V: TRBV28
size: NA
D: NA
CDR3: CASGQNQPQHF
DNA: TGTGCCAGCGGTCAGAATCAGCCCCAGCATTTT

J: TRBJ2-3
V: TRBV7-9
size: NA
D: TRBD1
CDR3: CASSPRGPGGTDTQYF
DNA: TGTGCCAGCAGCCCCAGGGGGCCAGGCGGCACAGATACGCAGTATTTT

J: TRBJ1-5
V: TRBV28
size: NA
D: NA
CDR3: CASSYRGAQHF
DNA: TGTGCCAGCAGTTACCGGGGGGCCCAGCATTTT

J: TRBJ2-7
V: TRBV6-5
size: NA
D: NA
CDR3: CASSSRDSPLNEQYF
DNA: TGTGCCAGCAGTTCCAGGGACTCCCCCCTGAACGAGCAGTACTTC

J: TRBJ1-2
V: TRBV7-9
size: few
D: NA
CDR3: CASSLSPEASNGYTF
DNA: TGTGCCAGCAGCTTAAGCCCAGAAGCGTCCAATGGCTACACCTTC

J: TRBJ1-1
V: TRBV5-6
size: NA
D: NA
CDR3: CASSPDRTDNTEAFF
DNA: TGTGCCAGCAGCCCGGATAGGACAGATAACACTGAAGCTTTCTTT

J: TRBJ1-1
V: TRBV18
size: NA
D: NA
CDR3: CASSPPLNTEAFF
DNA: TGTGCCAGCTCACCACCCTTGAACACTGAAGCTTTCTTT

J: TRBJ2-1
V: TRBV30
size: NA
D: NA
CDR3: CASQQYNEQFF
DNA: TGTGCCAGCCAACAGTACAATGAGCAGTTCTTC

J: TRBJ1-4
V: TRBV7-9
size: NA
D: TRBD1
CDR3: CASSTGTGREKLFF
DNA: TGTGCCAGCAGCACCGGGACAGGGCGGGAAAAACTGTTTTTT

J: TRBJ2-6
V: TRBV14
size: few
D: TRBD1
CDR3: CASSHTGGSGANVLTF
DNA: TGTGCCAGCAGCCACACAGGGGGCTCTGGGGCCAACGTCCTGACTTTC

J: TRBJ2-7
V: TRBV5-6
size: once
D: TRBD1
CDR3: CASSPPPGQGGSYEQYF
DNA: TGTGCCAGCAGCCCCCCCCCGGGACAGGGTGGATCCTACGAGCAGTACTTC